These T cell receptor beta chains were read from a single sample in a study of shared clonotypes between healthy human individuals. Libraries were prepared by immunoSEQ multiplex PCR; TCRdb keeps only in-frame clonotypes and omits some of them. The sample consists of over a million clones, around 78% of them appearing once. The sequencing sample was made of memory CD4+ T cells from PBMCs. The origin of the receptors is a man between 18 and 35 years old in good health. Some clones in this sample may be carry-over from other donors' samples. Both conserved end residues are part of each CDR3. Each record gives: D gene, J gene, clone size, V gene, CDR3 protein, CDR3 DNA. The D gene is left open where the match is weak. Clone size is shown for a subset of rows, as once, few, many or a class of expanded clone.

>TRBD1|TRBJ2-2|.|TRBV7-3
CASSSQGADTGELFF
TGTGCCAGCAGCTCACAGGGGGCGGACACCGGGGAGCTGTTTTTT
>TRBD1|TRBJ1-5|.|TRBV28
CASSTGTGGLKPQHF
TGTGCCAGCAGCACCGGGACAGGGGGTTTGAAGCCCCAGCATTTT
>TRBD2|TRBJ2-5|.|TRBV19
CASSIDPSGSGETQYF
TGTGCCAGTAGTATAGATCCTAGCGGGAGCGGCGAGACCCAGTACTTC
>.|TRBJ2-7|few|TRBV5-6
CASSIPWPQEQYF
TGTGCCAGCAGCATACCTTGGCCACAGGAACAGTACTTC
>.|TRBJ1-1|few|TRBV2
CASSVRAEAFF
TGTGCCAGCAGTGTCCGGGCTGAAGCTTTCTTT
>.|TRBJ2-5|few|TRBV7-3
CASSDSGPGETQYF
TGTGCCAGCAGCGACAGCGGGCCCGGAGAGACCCAGTACTTC
>TRBD2|TRBJ2-2|.|TRBV7-9
CASSLTSGMTGELFF
TGTGCCAGCAGCCTAACTAGCGGGATGACCGGGGAGCTGTTTTTT
>TRBD2|TRBJ2-5|.|TRBV5-1
CASSQGTSGRQETQYF
TGCGCCAGCTCCCAAGGGACTAGCGGGAGACAAGAGACCCAGTACTTC
>.|TRBJ1-1|.|TRBV9
CASSVGAGTNTEAFF
TGTGCCAGCAGCGTAGGGGCCGGGACGAACACTGAAGCTTTCTTT
>.|TRBJ1-2|.|TRBV6-1
CASSEFIPGTGYTF
TGTGCCAGCAGTGAGTTCATCCCGGGAACTGGCTACACCTTC
>.|TRBJ2-7|once|TRBV30
CAWSAGHNYEQYF
TGTGCCTGGAGTGCGGGACACAACTACGAGCAGTACTTC
>.|TRBJ2-3|once|TRBV15
CATSRVGARDTQYF
TGTGCCACCAGCAGAGTCGGTGCGAGAGATACGCAGTATTTT
>.|TRBJ2-3|.|TRBV2
CASEANTDTQYF
TGTGCCAGCGAGGCCAACACAGATACGCAGTATTTT
>TRBD2|TRBJ2-2|.|TRBV5-1
CASSTGTSGSRKTGELFF
TGCGCCAGCAGCACCGGGACTAGCGGGAGCCGAAAAACCGGGGAGCTGTTTTTT
>.|TRBJ2-5|.|TRBV28
CASSASGHRAGETQYF
TGTGCCAGCAGTGCATCGGGACACCGGGCGGGGGAGACCCAGTACTTC
>.|TRBJ2-2|.|TRBV30
CAWSAISTGELFF
TGTGCCTGGAGTGCTATTAGTACCGGGGAGCTGTTTTTT
>TRBD1|TRBJ2-7|.|TRBV19
CASSILGTGFYEQYF
TGTGCCAGTAGTATACTTGGGACAGGGTTCTACGAGCAGTACTTC
>TRBD1|TRBJ2-1|once|TRBV10-3
CAISKLGQVGGNEQFF
TGTGCCATCAGTAAGCTGGGACAGGTAGGCGGCAATGAGCAGTTCTTC
>TRBD2|TRBJ2-7|.|TRBV10-3
CAISESLAYAYEQYF
TGTGCCATCAGTGAGTCACTAGCGTATGCCTACGAGCAGTACTTC
>.|TRBJ1-3|.|TRBV9
CASSVALSSGNTIYF
TGTGCCAGCAGCGTAGCTCTGAGCTCTGGAAACACCATATATTTT
>TRBD1|TRBJ2-5|.|TRBV5-1
CASSLGQGTPRETQYF
TGCGCCAGCAGCTTGGGACAGGGGACGCCGAGGGAGACCCAGTACTTC
>.|TRBJ2-7|few|TRBV4-1
CASSRQQGGEQYF
TGCGCCAGCAGCCGCCAACAGGGCGGTGAGCAGTACTTC
>.|TRBJ1-2|.|TRBV28
CAGSVSRYYGYTF
TGTGCCGGATCGGTGTCGCGTTACTATGGCTACACCTTC
>.|TRBJ1-1|few|TRBV10-3
CAISGLQGNTEAFF
TGTGCCATCAGTGGGCTACAGGGGAACACTGAAGCTTTCTTT
>.|TRBJ2-5|.|TRBV7-3
CASSPAGGATQETQYF
TGTGCCAGCAGCCCAGCCGGCGGAGCAACCCAAGAGACCCAGTACTTC
>TRBD2|TRBJ2-7|.|TRBV5-1
CASSLVASGSNEQYF
TGCGCCAGCAGCTTGGTTGCTAGCGGGAGCAACGAGCAGTACTTC
>TRBD1|TRBJ1-4|.|TRBV19
CASSSQGAGGEKLFF
TGTGCCAGTAGCAGCCAGGGGGCGGGTGGTGAAAAACTGTTTTTT
>TRBD2|TRBJ2-7|.|TRBV5-1
CASHSGSSHEQYF
TGCGCCAGCCACAGCGGGAGTAGTCACGAGCAGTACTTC
>.|TRBJ1-3|.|TRBV4-1
CASSQNVLGRTIYF
TGCGCCAGCAGCCAAAACGTCCTTGGGAGGACCATATATTTT
>.|TRBJ1-4|.|TRBV7-9
CASSPLDRLNEKLFF
TGTGCCAGCAGCCCGTTAGACAGATTGAATGAAAAACTGTTTTTT
>.|TRBJ2-1|.|TRBV10-3
CAITDLGEQFF
TGTGCCATCACGGACCTGGGTGAGCAGTTCTTC
>.|TRBJ2-5|.|TRBV5-1
CASRRDTEETQYF
TGCGCCAGCAGACGGGACACTGAAGAGACCCAGTACTTC
>.|TRBJ1-1|.|TRBV5-4
CASSLDQNTEAFF
TGTGCCAGCAGCTTGGATCAAAACACTGAAGCTTTCTTT
>TRBD2|TRBJ2-7|.|TRBV6-1
CASSMTSGSLEQYF
TGTGCCAGCAGCATGACTAGCGGCAGCCTCGAGCAGTACTTC
>TRBD2|TRBJ2-3|.|TRBV29-1
CSGGRLASGTSTDTQYF
TGCAGCGGGGGCAGGCTGGCTAGCGGGACTAGCACAGATACGCAGTATTTT